A selection of T cell receptor beta chains follows, all from one sample in a study of blood T cell repertoires in COVID-19. Sequenced by immunoSEQ multiplex PCR; TCRdb stores in-frame clones only, minus some. The repertoire holds about 67,000 clones, roughly nine tenths seen once, with 3.5% to 4.5% in the top ten. Sequencing used peripheral blood. The receptors were gathered from a man aged 45 to 65 with active COVID-19. Each CDR3 is given with its conserved first and last residue. D genes are given only for firm matches. Only part of the rows carry a size: once, few, many, or a class if the clone is expanded.

j_call clone_size d_call v_call cdr3_nt cdr3_aa
TRBJ2-3 NA TRBD1 TRBV4-2 TGTGCCAGCAGCCAAGATAAAACTGAGGGGACAGATTACACGCAGTATTTT CASSQDKTEGTDYTQYF
TRBJ1-1 NA TRBD1 TRBV29-1 TGCAGCGTTCTAGGGGGCAATTTGAACACTGAAGCTTTCTTT CSVLGGNLNTEAFF
TRBJ1-3 NA TRBD1 TRBV19 TGTGCCAGTAGTATGTTACTGACAGGGGGACGAGTCACCATATATTTT CASSMLLTGGRVTIYF
TRBJ2-7 NA TRBD2 TRBV9 TGTGCCAGCAGTCGAGGAGGACTAGCGGTCTCCTACGAGCAGTACTTC CASSRGGLAVSYEQYF
TRBJ2-1 NA NA TRBV11-2 TGTGCCAGCAGCAGGAGCGTCGGATCCTACAATGAGCAGTTCTTC CASSRSVGSYNEQFF
TRBJ2-2 NA NA TRBV28 TGTGCCAGCAGTCCTGACAGGCCAGGGGCTTTCACCGGGGAGCTGTTTTTT CASSPDRPGAFTGELFF
TRBJ2-1 NA NA TRBV18 TGTGCCAGCTCAGTGGCAGGGCAGAATGAGCAGTTCTTC CASSVAGQNEQFF
TRBJ1-2 NA TRBD1 TRBV7-2 TGTGCCAGCAGCTTCCCGGCGGACAGGGGGCTGGGGGGCTACACCTTC CASSFPADRGLGGYTF
TRBJ1-5 NA TRBD1 TRBV6-2/TRBV6-3 TGTGCCAGCAGTCCGACAGGGAACGGCAATCAGCCCCAGCATTTT CASSPTGNGNQPQHF
TRBJ2-7 once NA TRBV4-2 TGTGCCAGCAGCCTTCGGACTGAGTCCTACGAGCAGTACTTC CASSLRTESYEQYF
TRBJ2-7 NA NA TRBV4-3 TGCGCCAGCAGCCAAGATTGGGCGGGGAGCTCCTACGAGCAGTACTTC CASSQDWAGSSYEQYF
TRBJ1-5 NA NA TRBV28 TGTGCCAGCCGCACGGGGGGCGTAAATCAGCCCCAGCATTTT CASRTGGVNQPQHF
TRBJ1-2 NA NA TRBV21-1 TGTGCCAGCAGCCAAGGGGGGACAGGGGATCGTGGCTACACCTTC CASSQGGTGDRGYTF
TRBJ2-5 NA TRBD1 TRBV29-1 TGCAGCGGGGCTGGGACAGGGGGCTTCGGGGAGACCCAGTACTTC CSGAGTGGFGETQYF
TRBJ2-3 NA TRBD2 TRBV4-3 TGCGCCAGCAGCCAAGATTCGGGTCGCGCGGGAGCCAGAACAGATACGCAGTATTTT CASSQDSGRAGARTDTQYF
TRBJ1-3 NA NA TRBV2 TGTGCCAGCAGAACATCAGGGGCCTCTGGAAACACCATATATTTT CASRTSGASGNTIYF
TRBJ1-3 few NA TRBV19 TGTGCCAGTAGTATTTCAGGGGCTGGAAACACCATATATTTT CASSISGAGNTIYF
TRBJ2-3 NA NA TRBV3-1/TRBV3-2 TGTGCCAGCAGTCCTAGCTCTAATACGCAGTATTTT CASSPSSNTQYF
TRBJ2-1 NA TRBD1 TRBV7-3 TGTGCCAGCAGCTCGGGGACAGGGTATGATGAGCAGTTCTTC CASSSGTGYDEQFF
TRBJ2-5 NA NA TRBV6-2/TRBV6-3 TGTGCCAGCAGTTACGTTGCGGGGACCCAGTACTTC CASSYVAGTQYF
TRBJ1-6 NA NA TRBV7-2 TGTGCCAGCAGCTTTCGGTCGGAGAATTCACCCCTCCACTTT CASSFRSENSPLHF
TRBJ2-2 NA NA TRBV9 TGTGCCAGCAGCCTTTTCTCGGAGCCCGGGGAGCTGTTTTTT CASSLFSEPGELFF
TRBJ2-1 NA TRBD1 TRBV24-1 TGTGCCACCAGCGGGACAGGGGACCTCTACAATGAGCAGTTCTTC CATSGTGDLYNEQFF
TRBJ2-7 NA NA TRBV28 TGTGCCAGCAGTCCCACAGGGTCCTACGAGCAGTACTTC CASSPTGSYEQYF
TRBJ1-4 NA TRBD1 TRBV5-5 TGTGCCAGCAGCCCGGGACAGGGGAATGAAAAACTGTTTTTT CASSPGQGNEKLFF
TRBJ1-1 NA NA TRBV7-9 TGTGCCAGCAGCTTAGGTGAGGCAGGGGAGGCTTTCTTT CASSLGEAGEAFF
TRBJ2-1 NA NA TRBV6-4 TGTGCCAGCAGTCGGGGAGAGGCACACAATGAGCAGTTCTTC CASSRGEAHNEQFF
TRBJ1-1 NA NA TRBV6-5 TGTGCCAGCAGTTACGCCAGATTGAACACTGAAGCTTTCTTT CASSYARLNTEAFF
TRBJ1-2 once NA TRBV6-1 TGTGCCAGCAGTGAAGCCGTCTGGGCCTATGGCTACACCTTC CASSEAVWAYGYTF
TRBJ1-3 NA TRBD1 TRBV27 TGTGCCAGCAGTCCCTTGACAGGGGTTTCTGGAAACACCATATATTTT CASSPLTGVSGNTIYF
TRBJ2-1 once NA TRBV5-6 TGTGCCAGCAGCTCTGACTTACCCTACAATGAGCAGTTCTTC CASSSDLPYNEQFF
TRBJ1-3 NA TRBD1 TRBV5-4 TGTGCCAGCAGCGTACAGGGGGCGCGTGGAAACACCATATATTTT CASSVQGARGNTIYF
TRBJ2-3 NA TRBD2 TRBV10-3 TGTGCCATCAGTTTCGGCGGGAGGGCCATAGATACGCAGTATTTT CAISFGGRAIDTQYF
TRBJ1-1 NA NA TRBV10-3 TGTGCCATCAGGGAGTCTTCACTGGGCAGCACTGAAGCTTTCTTT CAIRESSLGSTEAFF
TRBJ2-2 NA NA TRBV28 TGTGCCAGCAGTTTGCCAGGCGCGAACACCGGGGAGCTGTTTTTT CASSLPGANTGELFF
TRBJ1-6 NA NA TRBV5-1 TGCGCCAGCACCCTGGGTAGGGGAAATTCACCCCTCCACTTT CASTLGRGNSPLHF
TRBJ2-3 NA TRBD2 TRBV29-1 TGCAGCGTTGATCGGACTAGGATTGATACGCAGTATTTT CSVDRTRIDTQYF
TRBJ2-7 NA TRBD1 TRBV30 TGTGCCTGGAGTGCCGGGACAGGCCCCTACGAGCAGTACTTC CAWSAGTGPYEQYF
TRBJ2-7 NA TRBD2 TRBV5-3 TGTGCCAGAAGCCACGGATTAGCGGGAGACAACGAGCAGTACTTC CARSHGLAGDNEQYF
TRBJ2-1 NA TRBD2 TRBV7-9 TGTGCCAGCAGCTTAGGACGCGGGACTAGCATCAATGAGCAGTTCTTC CASSLGRGTSINEQFF
TRBJ1-4 NA NA TRBV2 TGTGCCAGCGCGGGGGCGTCGGGGGGAAATGAAAAACTGTTTTTT CASAGASGGNEKLFF
TRBJ1-2 NA NA TRBV14 TGTGCCAGCAGCCAAGACAGGGCCTATGGCTACACCTTC CASSQDRAYGYTF
TRBJ1-1 once NA TRBV4-2 TGTGCCAGCAGCCAGGACTTACTTGAGTGGTCAGGTAACACTGAAGCTTTCTTT CASSQDLLEWSGNTEAFF
TRBJ2-2 NA TRBD2 TRBV7-2 TGTGCCAGCAGCCTACTCGGACTAGCGGGAGTCGGGGGGGAGCTGTTTTTT CASSLLGLAGVGGELFF
TRBJ2-7 few NA TRBV6-6 TGTGCCAGCTCCCCCGGGAACACAAGGTACGAGCAGTACTTC CASSPGNTRYEQYF
TRBJ2-1 NA TRBD1 TRBV5-1 TGCGCCAGCAGCTTGGAGGGGACAGGGGTTCAGGAGCAGTTCTTC CASSLEGTGVQEQFF
TRBJ1-1 NA NA TRBV19 TGTGCCAGTAGTATCCGGGGGGCGGTAGGCACTGAAGCTTTCTTT CASSIRGAVGTEAFF
TRBJ1-5 NA NA TRBV20-1 TGCAGTGCTAGTCCTTTGGCTTCTTTCAATCAGCCCCAGCATTTT CSASPLASFNQPQHF